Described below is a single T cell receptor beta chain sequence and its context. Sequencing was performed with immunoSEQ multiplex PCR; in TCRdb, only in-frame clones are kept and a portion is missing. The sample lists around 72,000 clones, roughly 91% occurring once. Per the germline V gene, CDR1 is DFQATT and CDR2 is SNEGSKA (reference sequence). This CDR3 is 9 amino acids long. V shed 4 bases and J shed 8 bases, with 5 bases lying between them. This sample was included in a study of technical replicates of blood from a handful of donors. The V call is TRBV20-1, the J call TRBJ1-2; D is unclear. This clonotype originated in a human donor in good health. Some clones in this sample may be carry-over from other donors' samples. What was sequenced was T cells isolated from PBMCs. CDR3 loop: CSAIRGYTF. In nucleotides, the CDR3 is TGCAGTGCTATCAGGGGCTACACCTTC.